These T cell receptor beta chains were read from a single sample in a study of T cell repertoires in ileal Crohn's disease. Method: immunoSEQ multiplex PCR; TCRdb's copy keeps in-frame clones and lacks some. This table has roughly 14,000 clones, around four fifths appearing once. Sequenced sample: ileal tissue. These receptors came from an adult with Crohn's disease. Each CDR3 is given with its conserved first and last residue. The D gene is left open where the match is weak. Not all rows give a size; the values are once, few, many and, for expanded clones, a class.

>NA|NA|TRBV6-5|TRBJ1-5
TGTGCCAGCAGGTCTCGCCTAGGTGACAATCAGCCCCAGCATTTT
CASRSRLGDNQPQHF
>NA|TRBD2|TRBV9|TRBJ2-5
TGTGCCAGCAGCGTAGAAGAGCGGGAGAAGACCCAGTACTTC
CASSVEEREKTQYF
>NA|TRBD2|TRBV10-1|TRBJ2-7
TGCGCCAGCAGTGAGAGCGGGAGGGCCTACGAGCAGTACTTC
CASSESGRAYEQYF
>NA|NA|TRBV9|TRBJ2-2
TGTGCCAGCAGCGGCAGCGCAGCGAACACCGGGGAGCTGTTTTTT
CASSGSAANTGELFF
>few|NA|TRBV27|TRBJ2-3
TGTGCCAGCAGTTTATCCCAGGGGATTAGCACAGATACGCAGTATTTT
CASSLSQGISTDTQYF
>few|NA|TRBV5-6|TRBJ1-3
TGTGCCAGCAGCTTGGCCCAGGGAGGAAACACCATATATTTT
CASSLAQGGNTIYF
>NA|NA|TRBV6-1|TRBJ2-7
TGTGCCAGCAGTGTTGGGGATATCGTGAGCGGCGAGCAGTACTTC
CASSVGDIVSGEQYF
>NA|NA|TRBV5-8|TRBJ1-5
TGTGCCAGCATTGTGAGCGGCCAAGGAAGCAATCAGCCCCAGCATTTT
CASIVSGQGSNQPQHF
>NA|TRBD2|TRBV19|TRBJ2-7
TGTGCCAGTACCCGGGGAGGGGCTCACTACGAGCAGTACTTC
CASTRGGAHYEQYF
>NA|NA|TRBV6-5|TRBJ1-2
TGTGCCAGCACCCCGTGGGACACCTCTAACTATGGCTACACCTTC
CASTPWDTSNYGYTF
>few|NA|TRBV29-1|TRBJ1-3
TGCAGCGTGAGACAATTCTCTGGAAACACCATATATTTT
CSVRQFSGNTIYF
>NA|NA|TRBV11-3|TRBJ2-7
TGTGCCAGCAGCGGACTCGACTACGAGCAGTACTTC
CASSGLDYEQYF
>NA|NA|TRBV5-4|TRBJ2-1
TGTGCCAGCAAGCAGGGGCGGGGGGAGCAGTTCTTC
CASKQGRGEQFF
>NA|TRBD1|TRBV19|TRBJ2-2
TGTGCCAGTAATTCCGGGACAGGGTCCGGGGAGCTGTTTTTT
CASNSGTGSGELFF
>once|TRBD1|TRBV29-1|TRBJ1-1
TGCAGCGCCCTCCCGGGACAGGGGATGAACACTGAAGCTTTCTTT
CSALPGQGMNTEAFF
>NA|NA|TRBV7-9|TRBJ2-5
TGTGCCAGCAGCACCGGACAGTCCGGCATGGGAGAGACCCAGTACTTC
CASSTGQSGMGETQYF
>NA|TRBD2|TRBV4-2|TRBJ2-1
TGTGCCAGCAGCCTAACACTAGCGGGGGGGTTCGATGAGCAGTTCTTC
CASSLTLAGGFDEQFF
>NA|TRBD1|TRBV7-9|TRBJ2-7
TGTGCCAGCAGCTCGACCGGGACAGCCTCCTACGAGCAGTACTTC
CASSSTGTASYEQYF
>NA|NA|TRBV11-2|TRBJ2-1
TGTGCCAGCAGCTCTTCCGGGTATAATGAGCAGTTCTTC
CASSSSGYNEQFF
>NA|TRBD2|TRBV19|TRBJ2-1
TGTGCCAGTAGTATAGCCAGCGGGGGGGCAAATGAGCAGTTCTTC
CASSIASGGANEQFF
>NA|TRBD2|TRBV29-1|TRBJ2-5
TGCAGCTGCGGGAGGGGAGAGGTGGAGACCCAGTACTTC
CSCGRGEVETQYF
>NA|NA|TRBV18|TRBJ1-5
TGTGCCAGCTCACCAGAGAGTCAGCCCCAGCATTTT
CASSPESQPQHF
>NA|NA|TRBV28|TRBJ1-6
TGTGCCAGCATGGCAGGGAGCGGGTATAATTCACCCCTCCACTTT
CASMAGSGYNSPLHF
>once|NA|TRBV20-1|TRBJ2-1
TGCAGTGCTAGGATCACGGCGGGGCAGTTCTTC
CSARITAGQFF
>NA|NA|TRBV5-6|TRBJ2-5
TGTGCCAGCAGCTTGACCTTACGGCCGGGGACCCAGTACTTC
CASSLTLRPGTQYF
>NA|TRBD1|TRBV6-5|TRBJ1-1
TGTGCCAGCAGTTACTCGCAGGGGGCAATTACCACTGAAGCTTTCTTT
CASSYSQGAITTEAFF
>NA|TRBD1|TRBV7-3|TRBJ2-1
TGTGCCAGCAGTTCCTGGGACAGGGGGAGGAATGAGCAGTTCTTC
CASSSWDRGRNEQFF
>NA|TRBD1|TRBV5-5|TRBJ2-2
TGTGCCAGCAGCAATGCAGGGGGCGCGGCCACCGGGGAGCTGTTTTTT
CASSNAGGAATGELFF
>once|NA|TRBV6-1|TRBJ2-7
TGTGCCAGCATCGGGGACTGGGGGATTTGGGAGCAGTACTTC
CASIGDWGIWEQYF
>NA|NA|TRBV30|TRBJ2-7
TGTGCCTGGAGTTCGCGGCGGGCGGGGTACGAGCAGTACTTC
CAWSSRRAGYEQYF
>NA|TRBD1|TRBV27|TRBJ1-2
TGTGCCAGTAGGACAGGGGGCCCCAGTGGCTACACCTTC
CASRTGGPSGYTF
>NA|TRBD2|TRBV30|TRBJ2-7
TGTGCCTGGAGTGCCCCCCAGCGGGGCCGCTACGAGCAGTACTTC
CAWSAPQRGRYEQYF
>NA|NA|TRBV7-6|TRBJ2-5
TGTGCCAGCAGCTCTAACTTCGGAGAGACCCAGTACTTC
CASSSNFGETQYF
>NA|NA|TRBV6-5|TRBJ1-2
TGTGCCAGCAGTTCTACAGGGAACTATGGCTACACCTTC
CASSSTGNYGYTF
>NA|NA|TRBV5-1|TRBJ1-4
TGCGCCAGCAGCTTGGTTCCCAAACGGGGTGAAAAACTGTTTTTT
CASSLVPKRGEKLFF
>NA|NA|TRBV7-3|TRBJ2-7
TGTGCCAGCAGCTTAATGAAAGGGGACTACGAGCAGTACTTC
CASSLMKGDYEQYF
>NA|NA|TRBV6-6|TRBJ2-7
TGTGCCAGCAGTTACTCGCAGGATTCCTACGAGCAGTACTTC
CASSYSQDSYEQYF
>NA|NA|TRBV4-1|TRBJ1-2
TGCGCCAGCAGCCAAGACCGGACAGCTATCTATGGCTACACCTTC
CASSQDRTAIYGYTF
>NA|TRBD1|TRBV4-1|TRBJ2-7
TGCGCCAGCAGCCAATCTACCTCCGGACAGGGAACCTACGAGCAGTACTTC
CASSQSTSGQGTYEQYF
>NA|TRBD1|TRBV5-4|TRBJ1-2
TGTGCCAGCAGCTCCCAGACAGGGGCGTTACTGCATGGCTACACCTTC
CASSSQTGALLHGYTF
>NA|TRBD1|TRBV11-2|TRBJ2-2
TGTGCCAGCAGCTTAAGGGGACAGGGGGTCTCAACCGGGGAGCTGTTTTTT
CASSLRGQGVSTGELFF
>few|NA|TRBV5-4|TRBJ1-4
TGTGCCAGCAGCTTTTTTAGTGAGGATGAAAAACTGTTTTTT
CASSFFSEDEKLFF
>NA|NA|TRBV6-6|TRBJ1-5
TGTGCCAGCACCCAAAGGCAGGGTCGAGATCAGCCCCAGCATTTT
CASTQRQGRDQPQHF
>NA|NA|TRBV5-1|TRBJ1-3
TGCGCCAGCTCCGAACAGGTTAGCTCTGGAAACACCATATATTTT
CASSEQVSSGNTIYF
>NA|TRBD2|TRBV4-1|TRBJ2-1
TGCGCCAGCAGCCAGAGGACTAGCGGGCACGGGTGGGAGCAGTTCTTC
CASSQRTSGHGWEQFF
>NA|TRBD2|TRBV7-2|TRBJ2-2
TGTGCCAGCAGCGTACTAGCGGGGGTACGAACCGGGGAGCTGTTTTTT
CASSVLAGVRTGELFF
>NA|TRBD1|TRBV6-5|TRBJ1-5
TGTGCCAGCAGTACCGGACAGGTGGGTCAGCCCCAGCATTTT
CASSTGQVGQPQHF
>NA|NA|TRBV6-5|TRBJ2-7
TGTGCCAGCAGTATTGGACAGGGACTATGGGAGCAGTACTTC
CASSIGQGLWEQYF
>NA|TRBD1|TRBV20-1|TRBJ2-3
TGCAGTGCCCCGACAGGGAATACGCAGTATTTT
CSAPTGNTQYF
>few|TRBD1|TRBV10-3|TRBJ1-2
TGTGCCATCAGTGCGGACAGGAACTATGGCTACACCTTC
CAISADRNYGYTF
>NA|NA|TRBV6-1|TRBJ2-3
TGTGCCAGCAGTCCCGGGACTCCCACAGATACGCAGTATTTT
CASSPGTPTDTQYF
>NA|NA|TRBV9|TRBJ2-2
TGTGCCAGCAGCGTAGAGAGCGGCAACCCGGGGAACGGGGAGCTGTTTTTT
CASSVESGNPGNGELFF
>once|NA|TRBV7-2|TRBJ1-3
TGTGCCAGCAGCACCTCGGATACAGCCCGAAACACCATATATTTT
CASSTSDTARNTIYF
>NA|TRBD2|TRBV11-2|TRBJ2-1
TGTGCCAGCAGCTTAGAGATAGCGGGTGGAGTGTTCTTC
CASSLEIAGGVFF
>NA|NA|TRBV30|TRBJ2-1
TGTGCCTGGAGTGTAATTGAGAACAATGAGCAGTTCTTC
CAWSVIENNEQFF